The 30 T cell receptor beta chains reported below all come from one sample, sequenced in a study of cytomegalovirus exposure and HLA in healthy donors. TCRdb keeps only in-frame clones here, not all; method: immunoSEQ multiplex PCR. In the table there are some 240,000 clones, 83% of which are singletons. What was sequenced was PBMCs. The receptor set was obtained from a young woman in good health and CMV-seronegative.

This clone was seen once. The chain couples TRBV11-2 to TRBJ2-2; 7 bases agree with TRBD1. The V segment lost 4 bases and the J segment 2 bases; nucleotides outside the gene matches: 4. CDR1 SGHAT and CDR2 FQNNGV come from the germline V gene. CDR3 length: 15 residues. In DNA, the CDR3 is TGTGCCAGCAGCTGGGACAGACCCAACACCGGGGAGCTGTTTTTT. Amino acid sequence: CASSWDRPNTGELFF.

The chain has TRBV28 and TRBJ1-4; D gene ambiguous. Germline values: CDR1 MDHEN, CDR2 SYDVKM. Deletions cut 7 bases from V and 4 bases from J, with 13 bases between. CDR3 length: 14 amino acids. CDR3 DNA sequence: TGTGCCAGCACCCCCGAACCGCTTAATGAAAAACTGTTTTTT. Translating it yields CASTPEPLNEKLFF.

V gene TRBV7-9 combines with J gene TRBJ2-1, with D possibly being TRBD1 (6 bases). The CDR3 loop spans 13 amino acids. The V end was cut by 4 bases, the J end by 6 bases, with 10 bases between. The germline V gene encodes CDR1 SEHNR and CDR2 FQNEAQ (reference sequence). CDR3 bases: TGTGCCAGCAGCTCTCCACAGGGCAATGAGCAGTTCTTC. Residues: CASSSPQGNEQFF.

V usage is TRBV2 and J usage is TRBJ1-2, with D maybe TRBD1 (6 bases). CDR3 length equals 15 residues. Trimming stripped 5 bases from V and 2 bases from J, with 15 bases between. Germline CDR1 reads SNHLY; CDR2 reads FYNNEI. The CDR3 nucleotides are TGTGCCAGCAGTCAGGAGGGGGGAGGAAACTATGGCTACACCTTC. This translates into CASSQEGGGNYGYTF.

The chain couples TRBV28 to TRBJ1-5; D not resolved. The germline V and J ends were trimmed by 4 bases and 9 bases, with 7 bases remaining between them. Germline V gene sequence: CDR1 MDHEN, CDR2 SYDVKM. The CDR3 sequence is 11 residues long. The chain's CDR3 is CASSSLRPQHF. The CDR3 DNA sequence: TGTGCCAGCAGTTCTCTGAGGCCCCAGCATTTT.

The chain couples TRBV6-1 to TRBJ2-1, with 8 nucleotides matching TRBD2. This CDR3 is 14 amino acids long. V lost 4 bases to trimming and J lost 7 bases; unmatched junction nucleotides: 6. Germline CDR1 reads MNHNS; CDR2 reads SASEGT. The CDR3 DNA sequence: TGTGCCAGCAGTGCCGGGACTAGACGGAATGAGCAGTTCTTC. Translating it yields CASSAGTRRNEQFF.

V is TRBV4-1 and J is TRBJ2-7; 9 bases agree with TRBD2. Unmatched junction bases numbered 24, after V lost 1 base and J lost 2 bases. CDR3 size: 22 residues. Per the germline V gene, CDR1 is MGHRA and CDR2 is YSYEKL. The CDR3 here is CASSQGIAGDPQIHYGTYEQYF. In nucleotides, the CDR3 is TGCGCCAGCAGCCAAGGGATAGCGGGGGATCCTCAGATCCACTACGGAACCTACGAGCAGTACTTC.

This chain joins TRBV6-1 and TRBJ2-7; 9 positions match TRBD1. The CDR3 is 12 amino acids. Germline V gives CDR1 MNHNS, CDR2 SASEGT. V shed 6 bases, J shed 5 bases, and the junction held 2 bases outside the gene matches. Written as DNA, the CDR3 is TGTGCCAGCAGCGGACAGGGGAACGAGCAGTACTTC. Amino acids: CASSGQGNEQYF.

This sequence joins TRBV2 and TRBJ2-5, with 10 bases identical to TRBD2. The CDR3 runs to 17 residues. Germline assignment: CDR1 SNHLY and CDR2 FYNNEI. The ends lost 3 bases at V and 7 bases at J; junction bases unmatched: 14. In DNA, the CDR3 is TGTGCCAGCAGTGATGCTTTGACTAGCGGGCCCTCAGGGACCCAGTACTTC. Residues: CASSDALTSGPSGTQYF.

The J gene is TRBJ2-1, the V gene TRBV28, with 9 bases aligning to TRBD1. This CDR3 comprises 14 residues. CDR1 and CDR2 from the germline V gene are MDHEN and SYDVKM. Trimming cost V 4 bases and J 6 bases; bases outside gene matches: 4. For the CDR3, the DNA is TGTGCCAGCAGTTACGGGGACAGGGTCAATGAGCAGTTCTTC. Translation gives CASSYGDRVNEQFF.

The rearrangement links TRBV28 to TRBJ1-1; D is ambiguous. V lost 0 bases to trimming and J lost 0 bases, with 8 bases between them. This CDR3 spans 15 amino acids. In germline, CDR1 is MDHEN, CDR2 SYDVKM. The CDR3 protein is CASSLWGSLNTEAFF. DNA for the CDR3: TGTGCCAGCAGTTTATGGGGCAGCCTGAACACTGAAGCTTTCTTT. The full variable domain, rest sourced from reference TRBV28 and TRBJ1-1, is DVKVTQSSRYLVKRTGEKVFLECVQDMDHENMFWYRQDPGLGLRLIYFSYDVKMKEKGDIPEGYSVSREKKERFSLILESASTNQTSMYLCASSLWGSLNTEAFFGQGTRLTVV.

In nucleotides, the CDR3 is TGTGCCAGCAGCCCCCAGACAGGGCGGGCGGAAAAACTGTTTTTT. Translation: CASSPQTGRAEKLFF. The chain couples TRBV11-2 to TRBJ1-4; 7 bases agree with TRBD1. This CDR3 is built from 15 residues. CDR1 and CDR2 (germline): SGHAT, FQNNGV. Trimming at V came to 5 bases and at J to 8 bases, leaving 11 bases not matched to a gene.

V usage is TRBV7-9 and J usage is TRBJ2-5, with 12 bases that match TRBD2. Trimming took 5 bases from V and 2 from J; bases not matched to a gene: 12. The CDR3 covers 18 residues. The germline gives CDR1 SEHNR, CDR2 FQNEAQ (reference sequence). The CDR3 here is CASSKIVTSGGRQETQYF. For the CDR3, the DNA is TGTGCCAGCAGCAAAATCGTAACTAGCGGGGGGAGACAAGAGACCCAGTACTTC.

V and J are TRBV28 and TRBJ2-7; D remains unclear. Germline V CDR1 and CDR2: MDHEN, SYDVKM. Trimming removed 7 bases from V and 1 base from J, with 14 bases in between. This CDR3 has 14 amino acids. The CDR3 sequence is CASTSLTVSYEQYF. In DNA, the CDR3 is TGTGCCAGCACCTCACTGACGGTTTCCTACGAGCAGTACTTC.

This clone occurred a few times. The V call is TRBV5-6, the J call TRBJ2-1; D is possibly TRBD1 (6 bases). Trimming removed 7 bases at V and 3 bases at J, with 23 bases between. The CDR3 totals 17 residues. Germline V lookup: CDR1 SGHDT, CDR2 YYEEEE. The CDR3 DNA follows: TGTGCCAGCGGTCACGGTGGGAGCGGACAGTACTACAATGAGCAGTTCTTC. It is translated as CASGHGGSGQYYNEQFF.

This clone occurred a few times. V is TRBV9 and J is TRBJ2-7; weak D call: TRBD2 (5 bases). This CDR3 contains 14 residues. V lost 5 bases to trimming and J lost 3 bases, with 15 bases between them. Germline values: CDR1 SGDLS, CDR2 YYNGEE. CDR3 residues: CASSPVGGLYEQYF. The CDR3 DNA reads TGTGCCAGCAGTCCCGTAGGAGGCCTCTACGAGCAGTACTTC.

CDR3 amino acids: CATSLGRDNEQFF. For the CDR3, the DNA is TGTGCCACCAGCCTTGGGAGGGACAATGAGCAGTTCTTC. This chain connects TRBV15 to TRBJ2-1; 7 bases are shared with TRBD2. V lost 5 bases, J lost 5 bases, and 3 bases stayed unmatched. The germline V gene has CDR1 LNHNV and CDR2 YYDKDF (reference sequence). CDR3 length: 13 amino acids.

This clone was seen once. This chain links TRBV19 with TRBJ2-5; D gene unclear. The germline CDR1 and CDR2 sequences are LNHDA and SQIVND (reference sequence). Trimming took 3 bases from V and 5 from J, leaving 10 bases between them. The CDR3 length is 13 residues. The CDR3 region has the DNA TGTGCCAGTAGTATCACGTTGCTGGAGACCCAGTACTTC. Amino acids: CASSITLLETQYF.

The count of this clone is one. The chain combines TRBV13 with TRBJ2-7; 12 bases match TRBD2. The CDR3 runs to 16 residues. Germline CDR1 reads PRHDT; CDR2 reads FYEKMQ (reference sequence). Unmatched junction bases numbered 14, after V lost 6 bases and J lost 8 bases. The chain's CDR3 is CASSSSGRALGVKQYF. The CDR3 DNA is TGTGCCAGCAGTTCTAGCGGGAGGGCCCTAGGAGTAAAGCAGTACTTC.

This clone was seen only once. The chain carries TRBV29-1 and TRBJ2-1; D is possibly TRBD2 (6 bases). The CDR3 has 13 residues. Trimming took off 2 bases at V and 5 bases at J, with 10 bases between the two ends. Germline values: CDR1 SQVTM, CDR2 ANQGSEA. CDR3 loop: CSVESASDNEQFF. The CDR3 DNA reads TGCAGCGTTGAATCGGCTAGCGACAATGAGCAGTTCTTC.

This rearrangement joins TRBV9 to TRBJ2-1; 10 bases fit TRBD1. The CDR3 is 18 amino acids. The germline V gene has CDR1 SGDLS and CDR2 YYNGEE. With 4 bases clipped from V and 7 bases from J, the junction kept 17 bases outside the gene matches. CDR3 coding DNA: TGTGCCAGCAGCCCGTGGGGGATAGACAGGGGGCGGGAAAATGAGCAGTTCTTC. This encodes CASSPWGIDRGRENEQFF.

This chain uses TRBV5-1 with TRBJ2-5; D remains ambiguous. CDR3 length: 13 amino acids. The germline V gene has CDR1 SGHRS and CDR2 YFSETQ. Trimming stripped 0 bases from V and 5 bases from J, with 8 bases between. The CDR3 DNA reads TGCGCCAGCAGCTTGGACGTGGCGGAGACCCAGTACTTC. Amino acid sequence: CASSLDVAETQYF.

This sequence joins TRBV10-3 and TRBJ1-1, with TRBD1 as a possible D gene (5 bases). Germline CDR1 and CDR2: ENHRY and SYGVKD. CDR3 size: 13 residues. The ends were cut back, 9 bases at V and 0 bases at J, with 11 bases in the middle. CDR3 sequence reads: CAITGQMNTEAFF. The CDR3 nucleotides are TGTGCCATTACAGGCCAAATGAACACTGAAGCTTTCTTT.

The chain couples TRBV27 to TRBJ2-2; D gene ambiguous. V was pared by 1 base and J by 7 bases, with 4 bases between. Looked up from germline, CDR1 is MNHEY and CDR2 is SMNVEV (reference sequence). This CDR3 region has 12 residues. The CDR3 bases are TGTGCCAGCAGTTTATTACGCGGGGAGCTGTTTTTT. Protein: CASSLLRGELFF.

CDR3: CATSRDQPGNYGYTF. CDR3 in DNA: TGTGCCACCAGCAGAGATCAGCCCGGGAACTATGGCTACACCTTC. The chain is built from TRBV15 and TRBJ1-2; D is unclear. V shed 0 bases and J shed 2 bases, with 10 bases lying between them. The germline CDR1 and CDR2 sequences are LNHNV and YYDKDF (reference sequence). The CDR3 length is 15 residues.

The chain joins TRBV4-1 to TRBJ2-5; TRBD1 matches at 7 bases. CDR1 MGHRA and CDR2 YSYEKL come from the germline V gene. Trimming took 1 base from V and 1 from J; bases not matched to a gene: 6. This CDR3 is 16 amino acids long. The CDR3 coding sequence is TGCGCCAGCAGCCAAGGGGCGGACAGGATCCAAGAGACCCAGTACTTC. This gives the protein CASSQGADRIQETQYF.

The CDR3: CASTSSNPGQSTEAFF. DNA for the CDR3: TGTGCCAGCACTTCTTCGAATCCCGGACAGAGCACTGAAGCTTTCTTT. The chain has TRBV6-6 and TRBJ1-1; D is perhaps TRBD1 (6 bases). The CDR3 sequence is 16 residues long. CDR1 MNHNY and CDR2 SVGAGI come from the germline V gene (reference sequence). Trimming stripped 7 bases from V and 4 bases from J, with 22 bases between.

This clone has only one observation. The rearrangement joins TRBV4-1 to TRBJ1-1; no definite D call. The germline CDR1 and CDR2 sequences are MGHRA and YSYEKL. V shed 1 base and J shed 3 bases, with 12 bases lying between them. CDR3 length: 15 amino acids. The CDR3 region is CASSQVKRGDTEAFF. In DNA form, the CDR3 reads TGCGCCAGCAGCCAAGTCAAGCGGGGAGACACTGAAGCTTTCTTT.

V gene TRBV6-5 combines with J gene TRBJ1-2, with D possibly matching TRBD1 (5 bases). This CDR3 comprises 15 residues. The V gene lost 2 bases and the J gene lost 8 bases, with 18 bases spanning the gap. Germline values: CDR1 MNHEY, CDR2 SVGAGI. CDR3 nucleotide sequence: TGTGCCAGCAGTTACGTTAACTCGGGGGGAGCCGGCTACACCTTC. Protein: CASSYVNSGGAGYTF.

This chain links TRBV7-6 with TRBJ1-2; no clear D. The length of the CDR3 is 14 residues. V was clipped by 5 bases and J by 3 bases, with 13 bases between them. Germline CDR1 SGHVS, CDR2 FNYEAQ. The CDR3 DNA sequence: TGTGCCAGCAGCCCAGTGTCATGGGACTATGGCTACACCTTC. Protein product: CASSPVSWDYGYTF.